The 10 T cell receptor beta chains below come from one sample, sequenced in a study of immune heterogeneity within non-small cell lung tumors. TCR beta CDR3 was amplified by multiplex PCR, first round 10 to 11 cycles, 32 V and 13 J primers. TCRdb called the multiplex PCR reads again in MiXCR, with one record for every CDR3 protein. The sample holds roughly 13,000 distinct CDR3 sequences, around a fifth seen once. Per sample, around 0.65 ug of bulk tumor genomic DNA was the template used. The authors collected several far-apart biopsies from each primary tumor during surgery. Patients had untreated, newly diagnosed non-small cell lung cancer and underwent curative surgery. Source material: lung tumor tissue. The origin of the receptors is a man aged 60 to 75 with non-small cell lung cancer.

This clonotype was found a few times. The V and J genes are TRBV4-1 and TRBJ2-2; weak D call: TRBD2 (6 bases). V was shortened by 0 bases and J by 7 bases, with 12 bases between the two germline ends. The germline V gene has CDR1 MGHRA and CDR2 YSYEKL. The length of the CDR3 is 15 residues. CDR3 DNA: TGCGCCAGCAGCCAAGACTCTAGCGTAGGCGGGGAGCTGTTTTTT. Its translation is CASSQDSSVGGELFF.

This clonotype was seen only a few times. The chain couples TRBV6-1 to TRBJ2-2, with D maybe TRBD2 (6 bases). V lost 7 bases, J lost 1 base, and 13 bases lay in between. The length of the CDR3 is 15 residues. Germline loops: CDR1 MNHNS, CDR2 SASEGT. Here the CDR3 reads CASTLAGRNTGELFF. CDR3 in DNA: TGTGCCAGCACCCTCGCGGGGCGGAACACCGGGGAGCTGTTTTTT.

The sample holds a few counts of this clonotype. In nucleotides, the CDR3 is TGTGCCAGCAGTGTACAGGGACGGAACACTGAAGCTTTCTTT. This translates into CASSVQGRNTEAFF. V gene TRBV2 combines with J gene TRBJ1-1, with a tentative D call TRBD1 (6 bases). CDR1 is SNHLY and CDR2 is FYNNEI in the germline V gene. The CDR3 has 14 amino acids. V shed 4 bases and J shed 1 base, with 10 bases lying between them.

By share, this clonotype ranks as medium-sized. V is TRBV6-1 and J is TRBJ2-7; 14 nucleotides agree with TRBD2. The CDR3 is made up of 17 amino acids. CDR1 and CDR2 (germline): MNHNS, SASEGT. The trim removed 2 bases at V and 0 bases at J, leaving 3 bases unmatched. For the CDR3, the DNA is TGTGCCAGCAGTGAAAGGACTAGCGGGGGGAGCTCCTACGAGCAGTACTTC. As protein: CASSERTSGGSSYEQYF.

Regarding this clonotype: Possible read error: a much larger clone is one base away. The chain has TRBV12-3 or TRBV12-4 and TRBJ1-1; TRBD1 aligns across 9 bases. The V segment lost 5 bases and the J segment 5 bases; nucleotides outside the gene matches: 9. The CDR3 extends over 15 amino acids. Here the CDR3 DNA reads TGTGCCAGCAGTAGCAACAGGGGGCCCGAAACTGAAGCTTTCTTT. Amino acids: CASSSNRGPETEAFF.

By sample share, this clonotype is medium-sized (0.01 to 0.1%). The V call is TRBV27, the J call TRBJ1-5; the D is unclear. The CDR3 has 12 residues. Per germline, CDR1 MNHEY and CDR2 SMNVEV (reference sequence). V lost 2 bases, J lost 8 bases, and 7 bases lay in between. The CDR3 coding sequence is TGTGCCAGCAGTTTAGAGGTGGAGCCCCAGCATTTT. It codes for CASSLEVEPQHF.

As to this clonotype: This may be a read error, as it is one base from a much larger clone. The gene calls are TRBV30 and TRBJ1-1, with D possibly being TRBD1 (6 bases). The germline V gene encodes CDR1 GTSNPN and CDR2 SVGIG (reference sequence). This CDR3 has 13 residues. With 7 bases removed from V and 0 bases from J, the gap between germline ends came to 12 bases. In DNA, the CDR3 is TGTGCCTACCGACAGGAGCTGAACACTGAAGCTTTCTTT. It yields the protein CAYRQELNTEAFF.

This chain links TRBV28 with TRBJ2-1; D remains unclear. The CDR3 length is 13 residues. Trimming pared 3 bases from V and 7 bases from J, leaving 10 bases between. Germline CDR1 MDHEN, CDR2 SYDVKM. In DNA form, the CDR3 reads TGTGCCAGCAGTTTTGGGGTAGGGAATGAGCAGTTCTTC. It yields the protein CASSFGVGNEQFF.

This clonotype was observed a few times. The V call is TRBV5-1, the J call TRBJ2-1; perhaps D is TRBD1 or TRBD2 (5 bases each). CDR1 SGHRS and CDR2 YFSETQ come from the germline V gene. Trimming pared 4 bases from V and 5 bases from J, leaving 10 bases between. There are 13 residues in the CDR3. The chain's CDR3 is CASSGASHNEQFF. The CDR3 bases are TGCGCCAGCAGCGGGGCTAGCCACAATGAGCAGTTCTTC.

The rearrangement links TRBV7-6 to TRBJ2-2; either TRBD1 or TRBD2 may fit D (5 bases each). V lost 1 base, J lost 14 bases, and 14 bases lay in between. The germline CDR1 and CDR2 sequences are SGHVS and FNYEAQ. The CDR3 has 13 amino acids. The CDR3 region has the DNA TGTGCCAGCAGCTTAGGGTCGGGACGGATTCTGTTTTTT. Its protein product is CASSLGSGRILFF.